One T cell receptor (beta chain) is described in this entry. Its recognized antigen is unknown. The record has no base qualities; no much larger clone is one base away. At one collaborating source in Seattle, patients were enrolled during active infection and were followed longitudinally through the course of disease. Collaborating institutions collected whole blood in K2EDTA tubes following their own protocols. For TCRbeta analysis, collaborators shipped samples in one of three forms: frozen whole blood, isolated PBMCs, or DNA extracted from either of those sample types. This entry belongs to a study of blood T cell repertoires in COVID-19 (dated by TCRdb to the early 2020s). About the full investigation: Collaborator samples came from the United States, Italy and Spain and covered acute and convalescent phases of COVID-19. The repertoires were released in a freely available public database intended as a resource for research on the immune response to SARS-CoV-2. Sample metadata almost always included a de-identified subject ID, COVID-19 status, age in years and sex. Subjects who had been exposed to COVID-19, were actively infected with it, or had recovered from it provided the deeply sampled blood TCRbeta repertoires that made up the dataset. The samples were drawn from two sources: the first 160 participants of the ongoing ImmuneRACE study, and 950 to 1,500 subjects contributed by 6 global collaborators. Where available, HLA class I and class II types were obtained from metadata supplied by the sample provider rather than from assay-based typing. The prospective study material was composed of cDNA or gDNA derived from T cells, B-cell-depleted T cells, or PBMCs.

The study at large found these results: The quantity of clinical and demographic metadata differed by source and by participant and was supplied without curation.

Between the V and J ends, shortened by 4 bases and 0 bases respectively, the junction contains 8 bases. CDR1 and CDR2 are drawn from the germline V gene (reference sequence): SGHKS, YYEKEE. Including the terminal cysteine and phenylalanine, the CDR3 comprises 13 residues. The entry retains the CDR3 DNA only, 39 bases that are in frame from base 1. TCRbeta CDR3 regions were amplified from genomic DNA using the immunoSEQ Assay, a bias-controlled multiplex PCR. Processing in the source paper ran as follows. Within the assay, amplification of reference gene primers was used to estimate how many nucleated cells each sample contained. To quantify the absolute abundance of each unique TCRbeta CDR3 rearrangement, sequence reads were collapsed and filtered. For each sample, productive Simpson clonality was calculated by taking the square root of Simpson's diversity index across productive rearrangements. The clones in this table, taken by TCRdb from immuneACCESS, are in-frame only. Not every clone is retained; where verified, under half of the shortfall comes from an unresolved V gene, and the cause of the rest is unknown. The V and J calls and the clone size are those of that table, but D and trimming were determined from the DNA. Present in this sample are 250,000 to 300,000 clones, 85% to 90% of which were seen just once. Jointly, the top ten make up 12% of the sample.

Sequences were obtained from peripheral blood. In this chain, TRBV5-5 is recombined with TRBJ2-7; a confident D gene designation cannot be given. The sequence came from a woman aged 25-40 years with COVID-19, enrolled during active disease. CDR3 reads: CASSTPGSYEQYF. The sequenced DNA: TGTGCCAGCAGCACCCCGGGCTCCTACGAGCAGTACTTC.